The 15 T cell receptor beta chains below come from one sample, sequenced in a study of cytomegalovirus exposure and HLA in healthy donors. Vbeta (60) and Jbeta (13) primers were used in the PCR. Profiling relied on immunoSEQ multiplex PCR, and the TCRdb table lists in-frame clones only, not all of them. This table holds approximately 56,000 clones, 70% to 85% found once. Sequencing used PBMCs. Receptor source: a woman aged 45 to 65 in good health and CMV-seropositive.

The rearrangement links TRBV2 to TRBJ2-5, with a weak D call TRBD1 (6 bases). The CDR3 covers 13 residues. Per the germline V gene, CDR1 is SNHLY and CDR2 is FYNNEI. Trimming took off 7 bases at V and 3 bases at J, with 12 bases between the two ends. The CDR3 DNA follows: TGTGCCAGCAAGCGGACAGACAAAGAGACCCAGTACTTC. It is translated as CASKRTDKETQYF.

CDR3 sequence: CASSFEARGSYEQYF. Written as DNA, the CDR3 is TGTGCCAGCAGCTTCGAAGCTAGAGGTTCCTACGAGCAGTACTTC. The gene calls are TRBV7-9 and TRBJ2-7; D unclear. Between the trimmed V and J ends, which lost 3 bases and 1 base, there was a span of 13 bases. The CDR3 is made up of 15 amino acids. Germline CDR1 SEHNR, CDR2 FQNEAQ (reference sequence).

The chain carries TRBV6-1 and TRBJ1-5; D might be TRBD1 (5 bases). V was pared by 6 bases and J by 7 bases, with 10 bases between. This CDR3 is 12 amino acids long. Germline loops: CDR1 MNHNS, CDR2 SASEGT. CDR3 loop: CASSEGRQPQHF. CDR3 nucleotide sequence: TGTGCCAGCAGCGAGGGGAGGCAGCCCCAGCATTTT.

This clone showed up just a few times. Written as DNA, the CDR3 is TGCGCCAGCAGCCAAGACGAGATCGGGGAGCTGTTTTTT. Translated: CASSQDEIGELFF. The J gene is TRBJ2-2, the V gene TRBV4-3; D ambiguous. V was pared by 0 bases and J by 7 bases, with 6 bases between. The CDR3 contains 13 residues. Germline assignment: CDR1 LGHNA and CDR2 YSLEER.

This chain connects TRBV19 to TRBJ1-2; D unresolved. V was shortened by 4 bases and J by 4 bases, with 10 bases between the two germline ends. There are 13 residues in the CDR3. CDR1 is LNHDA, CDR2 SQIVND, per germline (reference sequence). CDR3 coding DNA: TGTGCCAGTAGTAGCCAGGCCGTCTATGGCTACACCTTC. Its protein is CASSSQAVYGYTF. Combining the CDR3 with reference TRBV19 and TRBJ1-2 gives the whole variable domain DGGITQSPKYLFRKEGQNVTLSCEQNLNHDAMYWYRQDPGQGLRLIYYSQIVNDFQKGDIAEGYSVSREKKESFPLTVTSAQKNPTAFYLCASSSQAVYGYTFGSGTRLTVV.

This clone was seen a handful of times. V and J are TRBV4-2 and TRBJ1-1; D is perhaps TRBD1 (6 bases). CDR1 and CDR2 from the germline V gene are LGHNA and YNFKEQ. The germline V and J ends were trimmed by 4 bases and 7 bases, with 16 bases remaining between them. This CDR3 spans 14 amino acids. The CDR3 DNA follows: TGTGCCAGCAGCCCCACCGGGGGGCGCGATGAAGCTTTCTTT. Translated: CASSPTGGRDEAFF.

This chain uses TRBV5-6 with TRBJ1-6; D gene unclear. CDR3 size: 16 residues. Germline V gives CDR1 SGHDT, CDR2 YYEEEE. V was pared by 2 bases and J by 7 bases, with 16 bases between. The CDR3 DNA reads TGTGCCAGCAGCTTTAGGACCTCGGGAGGGAATTCACCCCTCCACTTT. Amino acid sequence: CASSFRTSGGNSPLHF.

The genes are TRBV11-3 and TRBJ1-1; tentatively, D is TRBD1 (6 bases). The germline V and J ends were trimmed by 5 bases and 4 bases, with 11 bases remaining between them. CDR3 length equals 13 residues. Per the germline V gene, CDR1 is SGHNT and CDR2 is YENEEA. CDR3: CASSVTGRTEAFF. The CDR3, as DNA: TGTGCCAGCAGCGTGACAGGTCGCACTGAAGCTTTCTTT.

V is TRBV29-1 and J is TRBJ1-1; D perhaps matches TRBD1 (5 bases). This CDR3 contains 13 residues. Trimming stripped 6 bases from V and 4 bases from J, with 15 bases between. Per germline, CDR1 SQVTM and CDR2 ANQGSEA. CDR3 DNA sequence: TGCAGCGTGGGGCTAGGGCGGATCACTGAAGCTTTCTTT. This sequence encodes CSVGLGRITEAFF.

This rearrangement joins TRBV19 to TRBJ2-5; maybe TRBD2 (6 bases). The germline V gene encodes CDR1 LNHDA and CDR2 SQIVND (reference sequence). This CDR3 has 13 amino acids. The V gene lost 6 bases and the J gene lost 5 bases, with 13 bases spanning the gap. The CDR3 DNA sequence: TGTGCCAGTAGCAAGGTCACTAGCGAGACCCAGTACTTC. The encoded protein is CASSKVTSETQYF.

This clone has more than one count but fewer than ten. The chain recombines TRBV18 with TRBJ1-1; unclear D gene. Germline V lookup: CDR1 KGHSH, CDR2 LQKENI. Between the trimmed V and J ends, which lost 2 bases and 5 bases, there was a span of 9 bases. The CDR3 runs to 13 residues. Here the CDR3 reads CASSPFGETEAFF. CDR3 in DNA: TGTGCCAGCTCACCATTCGGGGAGACTGAAGCTTTCTTT.

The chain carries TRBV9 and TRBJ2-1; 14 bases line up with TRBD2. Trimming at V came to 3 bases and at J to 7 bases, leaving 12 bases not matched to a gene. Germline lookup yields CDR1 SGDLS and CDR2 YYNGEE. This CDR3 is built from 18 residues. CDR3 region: CASSARGTSGGLGNEQFF. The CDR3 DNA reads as TGTGCCAGCAGCGCCAGGGGGACTAGCGGGGGCCTTGGAAATGAGCAGTTCTTC. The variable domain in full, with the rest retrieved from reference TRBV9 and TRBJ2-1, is DSGVTQTPKHLITATGQRVTLRCSPRSGDLSVYWYQQSLDQGLQFLIQYYNGEERAKGNILERFSAQQFPDLHSELNLSSLELGDSALYFCASSARGTSGGLGNEQFFGPGTRLTVL.

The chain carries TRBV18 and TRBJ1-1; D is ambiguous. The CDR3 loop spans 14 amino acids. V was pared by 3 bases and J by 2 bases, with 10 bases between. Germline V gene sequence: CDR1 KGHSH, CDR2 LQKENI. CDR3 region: CASSPPLRNTEAFF. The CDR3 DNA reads TGTGCCAGCTCACCGCCATTGAGAAACACTGAAGCTTTCTTT.

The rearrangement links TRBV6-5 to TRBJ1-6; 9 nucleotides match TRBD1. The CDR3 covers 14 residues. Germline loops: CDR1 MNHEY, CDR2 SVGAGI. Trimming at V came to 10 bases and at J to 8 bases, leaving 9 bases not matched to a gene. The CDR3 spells CATDRGRTDSPLHF. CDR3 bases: TGTGCCACGGACAGGGGACGCACGGATTCACCCCTCCACTTT.

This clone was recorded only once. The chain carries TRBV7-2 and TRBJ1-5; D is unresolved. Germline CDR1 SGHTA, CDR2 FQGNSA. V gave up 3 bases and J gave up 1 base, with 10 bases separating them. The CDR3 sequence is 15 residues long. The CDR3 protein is CASSFTPGSNQPQHF. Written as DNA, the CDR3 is TGTGCCAGCAGCTTCACCCCGGGGAGCAATCAGCCCCAGCATTTT. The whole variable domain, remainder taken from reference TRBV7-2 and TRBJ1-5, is GAGVSQSPSNKVTEKGKDVELRCDPISGHTALYWYRQSLGQGLEFLIYFQGNSAPDKSGLPSDRFSAERTGGSVSTLTIQRTQQEDSAVYLCASSFTPGSNQPQHFGDGTRLSIL.